This T cell receptor (beta chain) emerged from a study of PD-1 blockade in classical Hodgkin lymphoma. Overall study context: A 3 mg/kg intravenous dose of nivolumab was received by patients every 2 weeks.

The repertoire was sequenced with immunoSEQ multiplex PCR; TCRdb's copy has only in-frame clones and lacks some. The top ten hold around 42% of the sample, which has some 10,000 clones, less than 90% seen once. Study-wide points: It was among complete responders that baseline diversity resembled that of newly diagnosed patients. Repertoire difference causes, possibly disease activity or prior therapy, remain undefined. At baseline, newly diagnosed patients reportedly showed less TCR diversity than healthy donors.

About this clone: As yet, its antigen is unknown.

Germline CDR1 reads MDHEN; CDR2 reads SYDVKM. The CDR3 is made up of 11 amino acids. With 3 bases removed from V and 3 bases from J, the gap between germline ends came to 3 bases. Following autologous stem cell transplantation, relapse occurred in every patient, and exposure to brentuximab vedotin varied. Isolated CD8+ T cells were derived from thawed PBMCs through magnetic negative selection. This sequence was found in a human donor with classical Hodgkin lymphoma. V is TRBV28 and J is TRBJ2-7, with unresolved D. Sequenced here: CD8+ T cells from blood, sampled at baseline. This CDR3 reads CASSFGYEQYF. The CDR3 nucleotides read TGTGCCAGCAGTTTTGGCTACGAGCAGTACTTC.